The 23 T cell receptor beta chains below all came from one sample that was sequenced in a study of cytomegalovirus exposure and HLA in healthy donors. PCR was performed using 60 Vbeta and 13 Jbeta primers. Measured with immunoSEQ multiplex PCR; TCRdb has only the in-frame clones, and not every one. The repertoire consists of around 93,000 clones, with approximately 80% occurring once and the leading ten covering 3% to 3.5%. The source material was PBMCs. The receptors shown here come from a woman aged 40 to 55 in good health and CMV-seronegative.

The V call is TRBV10-2, the J call TRBJ2-6; D gene uncertain. In germline, CDR1 is WSHSY, CDR2 SAAADI. V lost 4 bases and J 0 bases, leaving 10 bases between the germline ends. The CDR3 consists of 16 residues. The CDR3 coding sequence is TGCGCCAGCAGTGGTTACCGGAGCTCTGGGGCCAACGTCCTGACTTTC. Its protein is CASSGYRSSGANVLTF.

The rearrangement links TRBV5-1 to TRBJ2-6; unclear D gene. Trimming removed 5 bases at V and 4 bases at J, with 10 bases between. The V gene's germline CDR1 is SGHRS and CDR2 YFSETQ. There are 14 residues in the CDR3. DNA for the CDR3: TGCGCCAGCAGTTCGTCCGAGGGGGCCAACGTCCTGACTTTC. It translates to CASSSSEGANVLTF. Filled out from reference TRBV5-1 and TRBJ2-6, the complete variable domain reads KAGVTQTPRYLIKTRGQQVTLSCSPISGHRSVSWYQQTPGQGLQFLFEYFSETQRNKGNFPGRFSGRQFSNSRSEMNVSTLELGDSALYLCASSSSEGANVLTFGAGSRLTVL.

This chain links TRBV2 with TRBJ1-1; D not resolved. The CDR3 consists of 13 residues. V lost 7 bases to trimming and J lost 0 bases, with 9 bases between them. Germline lookup yields CDR1 SNHLY and CDR2 FYNNEI. CDR3 loop: CASIRVMNTEAFF. CDR3 nucleotides: TGTGCCAGCATCCGGGTCATGAACACTGAAGCTTTCTTT.

The chain carries TRBV5-1 and TRBJ2-2, with 9 bases lining up with TRBD2. The CDR3 has 16 amino acids. Trimming took 6 bases from V and 3 from J; bases not matched to a gene: 9. The germline V gene encodes CDR1 SGHRS and CDR2 YFSETQ. CDR3 sequence reads: CASTRSGRPDTGELFF. The CDR3 nucleotides read TGCGCCAGCACAAGGAGCGGGAGGCCGGACACCGGGGAGCTGTTTTTT.

The chain employs TRBV28 and TRBJ2-3; the match to TRBD1 covers 7 bases. CDR3 length equals 16 residues. Per germline, CDR1 MDHEN and CDR2 SYDVKM. V was clipped by 4 bases and J by 2 bases; unmatched bases: 9. The DNA for the CDR3 is TGTGCCAGCAGTTCCCCCGGGACAGCTGTCACAGATACGCAGTATTTT. This encodes CASSSPGTAVTDTQYF.

This chain connects TRBV2 to TRBJ2-1, with 9 bases lining up with TRBD2. From germline, CDR1 is SNHLY and CDR2 FYNNEI. V shed 10 bases and J 10 bases; nucleotides not matched to a gene: 17. This CDR3 region has 15 residues. CDR3 amino acids: CAIGRGLATIGEQFF. CDR3 nucleotide sequence: TGTGCCATTGGGCGGGGACTAGCCACCATCGGGGAGCAGTTCTTC.

The chain recombines TRBV9 with TRBJ2-5; D possibly corresponds to TRBD2 (5 bases). Trimming cost V 0 bases and J 1 base, with 10 bases left between them. The germline V gene has CDR1 SGDLS and CDR2 YYNGEE. The CDR3 has 15 amino acids. In nucleotides, the CDR3 is TGTGCCAGCAGCGTAGCTAGCCGGAGCCAAGAGACCCAGTACTTC. Its translation: CASSVASRSQETQYF.

Written as DNA, the CDR3 is TGCGCCAGCAGTGAGCGACAGGGGTACCCAGGTGAGCAGTTCTTC. Protein sequence: CASSERQGYPGEQFF. J is TRBJ2-1 and V is TRBV10-1; 8 bases line up with TRBD1. Germline loops: CDR1 WNHNN, CDR2 SYGVQD (reference sequence). Trimming at V came to 2 bases and at J to 9 bases, leaving 9 bases not matched to a gene. This CDR3 contains 15 residues.

J is TRBJ2-7 and V is TRBV4-1, with D hard to call. Between the trimmed V and J ends, which lost 0 bases and 6 bases, there was a span of 12 bases. The germline V gene has CDR1 MGHRA and CDR2 YSYEKL. The CDR3 spans 14 residues. CDR3 residues: CASSQESKSLEQYF. DNA of the CDR3: TGCGCCAGCAGCCAAGAGTCCAAAAGCCTCGAGCAGTACTTC.

V gene TRBV6-4 combines with J gene TRBJ2-2, with D perhaps TRBD1 (5 bases). The CDR3 contains 14 residues. With 8 bases removed from V and 0 bases from J, the gap between germline ends came to 10 bases. Germline assignment: CDR1 MRHNA and CDR2 SNTAGT. The CDR3 region is CASRVGANTGELFF. The CDR3, as DNA: TGTGCCAGCCGGGTAGGGGCGAACACCGGGGAGCTGTTTTTT.

This clone has only a few counts. The chain is built from TRBV6-5 and TRBJ1-2, with 7 bases matching TRBD1. CDR3 length: 14 amino acids. Losses at the gene ends were 5 bases for V and 4 bases for J; bases not matched to a gene: 7. CDR1 is MNHEY, CDR2 SVGAGI, per germline. The CDR3 loop is CASSPNRGRYGYTF. In DNA form, the CDR3 reads TGTGCCAGCAGTCCTAACAGGGGCCGCTATGGCTACACCTTC.

The chain employs TRBV29-1 and TRBJ2-3, with 9 bases identical to TRBD1. Trimming cost V 5 bases and J 0 bases; bases outside gene matches: 3. Germline loops: CDR1 SQVTM, CDR2 ANQGSEA. The CDR3 is 14 amino acids. The CDR3 sequence is CSVWGTGSTDTQYF. DNA of the CDR3: TGCAGCGTTTGGGGGACAGGGAGCACAGATACGCAGTATTTT.

The rearrangement joins TRBV29-1 to TRBJ2-1; 7 positions match TRBD2. In germline, CDR1 is SQVTM, CDR2 ANQGSEA. The CDR3 sequence is 17 residues long. The V gene end was trimmed by 0 bases and the J gene end by 4 bases; junction bases not matched to a gene: 12. CDR3: CSVEDQGGRAVYNEQFF. For the CDR3, the DNA is TGCAGCGTTGAAGATCAGGGAGGGAGGGCGGTATACAATGAGCAGTTCTTC.

This sequence joins TRBV7-3 and TRBJ2-7, with no clear D. Germline CDR1 SGHTA, CDR2 FQGTGA. The CDR3 covers 14 residues. The V end lost 5 bases, the J end lost 2 bases, and 13 bases lay between the germline ends. The CDR3: CASSHRGYTYEQYF. In nucleotides, the CDR3 is TGTGCCAGCAGCCACCGAGGCTACACCTACGAGCAGTACTTC.

The chain recombines TRBV6-5 with TRBJ2-7; 14 bases are shared with TRBD2. CDR1 is MNHEY and CDR2 is SVGAGI in the germline V gene. This CDR3 region has 15 residues. The trim removed 4 bases at V and 6 bases at J, leaving 5 bases unmatched. The CDR3 DNA is TGTGCCAGCAGTTTAGGGACTAGCGGGAGCGCCGAGCAGTACTTC. As protein: CASSLGTSGSAEQYF.

The chain employs TRBV7-3 and TRBJ2-3; TRBD2 matches at 8 bases. With V trimmed by 0 bases and J by 8 bases, 1 base remained unmatched. Germline V gene data show CDR1 as SGHTA and CDR2 as FQGTGA. CDR3 length: 13 residues. DNA of the CDR3: TGTGCCAGCAGCTTAACTCTAGCGGGTACGCAGTATTTT. This codes for CASSLTLAGTQYF. Variable domain in full (rest from reference TRBV7-3 and TRBJ2-3): GAGVSQTPSNKVTEKGKYVELRCDPISGHTALYWYRQSLGQGPEFLIYFQGTGAADDSGLPNDRFFAVRPEGSVSTLKIQRTERGDSAVYLCASSLTLAGTQYFGPGTRLTVL.

The chain is built from TRBV27 and TRBJ1-1; possibly TRBD1 for D (6 bases). The V and J ends lost 5 bases and 1 base respectively, with 14 bases between them. Germline V lookup: CDR1 MNHEY, CDR2 SMNVEV (reference sequence). This CDR3 region has 15 residues. Written as DNA, the CDR3 is TGTGCCAGCAGTCCCTACATAGGGGGGAACACTGAAGCTTTCTTT. The encoded protein is CASSPYIGGNTEAFF.

This clone has a single count. CDR3 protein: CASTPRGSSYEQYF. The CDR3, as DNA: TGTGCCAGCACGCCGCGGGGGTCGTCCTACGAGCAGTACTTC. This chain joins TRBV27 and TRBJ2-7; TRBD2 matches at 7 bases. The germline V gene has CDR1 MNHEY and CDR2 SMNVEV (reference sequence). The CDR3 spans 14 residues. The V segment lost 7 bases and the J segment 1 base; nucleotides outside the gene matches: 7.

This clone was seen just once. V is TRBV7-9 and J is TRBJ2-1; D is perhaps TRBD2 (7 bases). The ends were cut back, 6 bases at V and 6 bases at J, with 24 bases in the middle. This CDR3 contains 17 residues. Germline V gene data show CDR1 as SEHNR and CDR2 as FQNEAQ (reference sequence). The CDR3 sequence: CASSPGVGGGPRNEQFF. In nucleotides, the CDR3 is TGTGCCAGCAGTCCAGGGGTAGGGGGAGGGCCTCGCAATGAGCAGTTCTTC.

This chain links TRBV2 with TRBJ2-3, with 15 positions matching TRBD2. The CDR3 is 17 amino acids. Germline CDR1 SNHLY, CDR2 FYNNEI. Trimming removed 6 bases from V and 5 bases from J; junction bases left unmatched: 9. The CDR3 here is CASSSGTSGRRRDTQYF. The CDR3 coding sequence is TGTGCCAGCAGCTCCGGGACTAGCGGGAGGAGGCGAGATACGCAGTATTTT.

J is TRBJ2-5 and V is TRBV20-1, with D maybe TRBD1 (5 bases). This CDR3 region has 11 residues. Germline CDR1 and CDR2: DFQATT and SNEGSKA (reference sequence). This chain's CDR3 is CSPGNQETQYF. Here the CDR3 DNA reads TGCAGCCCAGGGAACCAAGAGACCCAGTACTTC.

The J gene is TRBJ1-5, the V gene TRBV28; weak D call: TRBD1 (6 bases). V lost 6 bases, J lost 2 bases, and 20 bases lay in between. From germline, CDR1 is MDHEN and CDR2 SYDVKM. CDR3 size: 17 residues. CDR3 sequence (DNA): TGTGCCAGCAGCCCCTGGGGCAGGGGAATGGGCAATCAGCCCCAGCATTTT. Amino acid sequence: CASSPWGRGMGNQPQHF.

The V gene is TRBV10-2, the J gene TRBJ2-3; a possible D gene is TRBD1 (5 bases). This CDR3 has 14 amino acids. Looked up from germline, CDR1 is WSHSY and CDR2 is SAAADI. V was cut by 10 bases and J by 2 bases, with 16 bases left in between. The CDR3 reads CATQTGKYTDTQYF. The CDR3 DNA follows: TGCGCCACACAAACAGGCAAATACACAGATACGCAGTATTTT.